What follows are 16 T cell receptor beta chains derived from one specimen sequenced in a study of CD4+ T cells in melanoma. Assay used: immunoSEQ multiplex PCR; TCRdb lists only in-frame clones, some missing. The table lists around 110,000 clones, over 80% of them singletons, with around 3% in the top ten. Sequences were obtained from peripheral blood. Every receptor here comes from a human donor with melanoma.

The CDR3 protein is CASSLGRSYNEQFF. CDR3 in DNA: TGTGCCAGCAGCTTAGGCCGATCCTACAATGAGCAGTTCTTC. V usage is TRBV27 and J usage is TRBJ2-1; D unclear. The CDR3 extends over 14 amino acids. CDR1 is MNHEY and CDR2 is SMNVEV in the germline V gene (reference sequence). Trimming stripped 6 bases from V and 1 base from J, with 10 bases between.

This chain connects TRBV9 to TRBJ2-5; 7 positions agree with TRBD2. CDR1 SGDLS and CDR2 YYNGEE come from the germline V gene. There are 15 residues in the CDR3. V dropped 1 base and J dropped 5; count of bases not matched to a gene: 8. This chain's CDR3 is CASSVFAGVMETQYF. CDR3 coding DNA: TGTGCCAGCAGCGTATTTGCGGGAGTCATGGAGACCCAGTACTTC.

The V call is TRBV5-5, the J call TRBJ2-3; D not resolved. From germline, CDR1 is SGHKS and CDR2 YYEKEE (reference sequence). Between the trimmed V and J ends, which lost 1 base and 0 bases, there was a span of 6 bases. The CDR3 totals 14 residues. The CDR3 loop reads CASSLRRSTDTQYF. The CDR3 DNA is TGTGCCAGCAGCTTGAGGCGGAGCACAGATACGCAGTATTTT.

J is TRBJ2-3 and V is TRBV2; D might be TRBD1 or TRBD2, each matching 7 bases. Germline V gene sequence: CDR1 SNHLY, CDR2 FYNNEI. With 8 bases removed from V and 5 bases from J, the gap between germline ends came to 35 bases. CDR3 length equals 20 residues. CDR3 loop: CASQSPPGQVRGGILDTQYF. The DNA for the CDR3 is TGTGCCAGCCAAAGCCCGCCAGGCCAGGTCAGGGGGGGGATATTAGATACGCAGTATTTT.

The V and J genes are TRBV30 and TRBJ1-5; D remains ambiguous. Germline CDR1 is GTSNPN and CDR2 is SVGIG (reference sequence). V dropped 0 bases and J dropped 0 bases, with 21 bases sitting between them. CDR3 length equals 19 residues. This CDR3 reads CAWSVRRSKTTDSNQPQHF. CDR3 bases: TGTGCCTGGAGTGTTCGCCGGTCGAAAACCACGGATAGCAATCAGCCCCAGCATTTT.

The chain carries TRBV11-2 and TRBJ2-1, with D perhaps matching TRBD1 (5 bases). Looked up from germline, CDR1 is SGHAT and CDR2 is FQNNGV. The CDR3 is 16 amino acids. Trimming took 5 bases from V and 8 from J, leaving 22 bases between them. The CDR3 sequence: CASSLGVRTSLDEQFF. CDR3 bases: TGTGCCAGCAGCCTAGGGGTGCGGACCTCTTTGGATGAGCAGTTCTTC.

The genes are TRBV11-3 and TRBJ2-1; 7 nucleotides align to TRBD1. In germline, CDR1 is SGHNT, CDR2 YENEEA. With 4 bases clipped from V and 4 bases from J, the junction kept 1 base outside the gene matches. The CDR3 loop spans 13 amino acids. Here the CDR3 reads CASSSQGYNEQFF. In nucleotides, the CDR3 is TGTGCCAGCAGCTCACAGGGGTACAATGAGCAGTTCTTC.

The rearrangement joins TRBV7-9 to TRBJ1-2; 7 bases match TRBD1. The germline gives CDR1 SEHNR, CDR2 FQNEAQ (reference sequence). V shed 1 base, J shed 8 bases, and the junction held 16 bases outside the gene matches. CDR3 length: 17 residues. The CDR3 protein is CASSLEVSRQGARGYTF. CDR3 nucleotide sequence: TGTGCCAGCAGCTTAGAAGTGTCGAGACAGGGAGCCCGGGGCTACACCTTC.

This CDR3 reads CASSWSGPEQYF. CDR3 DNA: TGTGCCAGCAGCTGGTCTGGGCCCGAGCAGTACTTC. The chain recombines TRBV7-9 with TRBJ2-7; no clear D. V lost 4 bases and J lost 6, with 10 bases in between. The germline V gene has CDR1 SEHNR and CDR2 FQNEAQ (reference sequence). The CDR3 extends over 12 amino acids.

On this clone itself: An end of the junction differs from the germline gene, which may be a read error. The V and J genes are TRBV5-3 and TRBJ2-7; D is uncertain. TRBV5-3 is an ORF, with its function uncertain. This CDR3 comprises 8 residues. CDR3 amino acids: CARSLEAF. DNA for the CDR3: TGTGCCAGAAGCTTGGAAGCGTTC.

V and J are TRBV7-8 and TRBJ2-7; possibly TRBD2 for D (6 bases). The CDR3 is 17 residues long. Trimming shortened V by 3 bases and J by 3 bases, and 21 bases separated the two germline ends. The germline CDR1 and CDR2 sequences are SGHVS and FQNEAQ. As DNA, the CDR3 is TGTGCCAGCAGCTTCTCAACAACTAGCCGAGAGAGCTACGAGCAGTACTTC. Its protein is CASSFSTTSRESYEQYF.

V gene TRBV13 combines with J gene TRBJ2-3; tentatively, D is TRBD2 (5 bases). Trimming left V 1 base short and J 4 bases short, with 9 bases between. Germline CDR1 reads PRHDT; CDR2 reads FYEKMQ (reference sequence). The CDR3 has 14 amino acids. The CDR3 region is CASSLASRADTQYF. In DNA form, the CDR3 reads TGTGCCAGCAGCTTAGCCTCGAGGGCAGATACGCAGTATTTT.

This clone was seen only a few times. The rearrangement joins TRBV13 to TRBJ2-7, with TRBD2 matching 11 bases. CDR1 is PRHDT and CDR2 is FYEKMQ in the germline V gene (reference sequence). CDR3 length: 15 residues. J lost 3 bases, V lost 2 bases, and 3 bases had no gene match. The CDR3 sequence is CASSLRLAGSYEQYF. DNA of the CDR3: TGTGCCAGCAGCTTAAGACTAGCGGGGAGCTACGAGCAGTACTTC.

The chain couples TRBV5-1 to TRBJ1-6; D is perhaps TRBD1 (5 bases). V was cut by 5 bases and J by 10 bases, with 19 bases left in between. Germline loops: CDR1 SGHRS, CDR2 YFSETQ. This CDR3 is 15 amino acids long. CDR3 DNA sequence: TGCGCCAGCAGGGTCGGGACCGCTGGAGACTCACCCCTCCACTTT. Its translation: CASRVGTAGDSPLHF.

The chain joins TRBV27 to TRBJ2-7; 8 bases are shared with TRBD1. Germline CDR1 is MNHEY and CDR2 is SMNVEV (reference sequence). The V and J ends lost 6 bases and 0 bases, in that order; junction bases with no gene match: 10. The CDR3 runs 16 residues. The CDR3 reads CASRASWDRRSYEQYF. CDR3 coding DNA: TGTGCCAGCAGAGCCTCGTGGGACAGGCGCTCCTACGAGCAGTACTTC.

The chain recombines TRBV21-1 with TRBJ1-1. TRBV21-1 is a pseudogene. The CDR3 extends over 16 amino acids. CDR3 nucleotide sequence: TGTGCCAGCAGCAAAAAGGAGGCAGGGAGGGGCACTGAAGCTTTCTTT. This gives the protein CASSKKEAGRGTEAFF.